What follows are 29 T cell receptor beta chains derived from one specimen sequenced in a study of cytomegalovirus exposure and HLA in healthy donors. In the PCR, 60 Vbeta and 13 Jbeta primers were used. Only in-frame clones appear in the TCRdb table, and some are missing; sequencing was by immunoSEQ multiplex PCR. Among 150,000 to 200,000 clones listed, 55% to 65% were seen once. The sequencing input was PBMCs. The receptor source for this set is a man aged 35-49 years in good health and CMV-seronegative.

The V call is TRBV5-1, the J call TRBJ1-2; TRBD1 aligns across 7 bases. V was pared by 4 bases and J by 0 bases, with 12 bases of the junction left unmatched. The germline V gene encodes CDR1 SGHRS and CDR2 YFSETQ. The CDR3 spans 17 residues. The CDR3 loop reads CASSGGTAYIANYGYTF. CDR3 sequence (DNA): TGCGCCAGCAGCGGGGGGACAGCCTACATAGCTAACTATGGCTACACCTTC.

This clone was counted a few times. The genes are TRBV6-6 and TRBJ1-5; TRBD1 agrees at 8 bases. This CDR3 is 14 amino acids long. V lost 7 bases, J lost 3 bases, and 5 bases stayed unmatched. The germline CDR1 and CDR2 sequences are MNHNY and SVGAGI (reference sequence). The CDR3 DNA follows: TGTGCCAGCACGTCGGGACAGGTCAATCAGCCCCAGCATTTT. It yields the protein CASTSGQVNQPQHF.

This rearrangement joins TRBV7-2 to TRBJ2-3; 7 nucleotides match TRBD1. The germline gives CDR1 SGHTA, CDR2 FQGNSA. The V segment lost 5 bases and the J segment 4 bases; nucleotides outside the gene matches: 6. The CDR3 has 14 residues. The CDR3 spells CASSQDREPDTQYF. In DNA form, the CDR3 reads TGTGCCAGCAGCCAAGACAGGGAACCAGATACGCAGTATTTT.

CDR3 protein: CSVWDRGGSGANVLTF. In DNA form, the CDR3 reads TGCAGCGTGTGGGACAGGGGGGGTTCTGGGGCCAACGTCCTGACTTTC. The J gene is TRBJ2-6, the V gene TRBV29-1, with 11 bases lining up with TRBD1. Germline values: CDR1 SQVTM, CDR2 ANQGSEA. The CDR3 extends over 16 amino acids. V shed 6 bases, J shed 1 base, and the junction held 5 bases outside the gene matches.

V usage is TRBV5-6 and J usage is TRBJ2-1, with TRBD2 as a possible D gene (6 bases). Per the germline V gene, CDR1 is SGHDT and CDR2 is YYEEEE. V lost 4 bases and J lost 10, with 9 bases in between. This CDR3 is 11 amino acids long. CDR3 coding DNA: TGTGCCAGCAGCCAGGCGGGGGAGCAGTTCTTC. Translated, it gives CASSQAGEQFF.

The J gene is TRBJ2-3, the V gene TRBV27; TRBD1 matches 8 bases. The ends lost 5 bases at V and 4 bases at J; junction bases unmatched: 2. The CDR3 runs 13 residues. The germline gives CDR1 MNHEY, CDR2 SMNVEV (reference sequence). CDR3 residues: CASSDRGPDTQYF. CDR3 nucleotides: TGTGCCAGCAGTGACAGGGGACCAGATACGCAGTATTTT.

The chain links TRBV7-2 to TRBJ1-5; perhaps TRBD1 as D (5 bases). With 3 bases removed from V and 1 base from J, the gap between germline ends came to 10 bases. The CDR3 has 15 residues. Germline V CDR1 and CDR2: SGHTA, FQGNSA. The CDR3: CASSFKGLSNQPQHF. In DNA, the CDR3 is TGTGCCAGCAGCTTTAAGGGACTGAGCAATCAGCCCCAGCATTTT.

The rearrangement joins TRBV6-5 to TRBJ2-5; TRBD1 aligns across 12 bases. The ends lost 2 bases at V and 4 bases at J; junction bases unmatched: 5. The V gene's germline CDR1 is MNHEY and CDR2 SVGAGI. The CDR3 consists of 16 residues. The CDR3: CASSYGTGGPGETQYF. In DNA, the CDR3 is TGTGCCAGCAGTTACGGGACAGGGGGCCCTGGAGAGACCCAGTACTTC.

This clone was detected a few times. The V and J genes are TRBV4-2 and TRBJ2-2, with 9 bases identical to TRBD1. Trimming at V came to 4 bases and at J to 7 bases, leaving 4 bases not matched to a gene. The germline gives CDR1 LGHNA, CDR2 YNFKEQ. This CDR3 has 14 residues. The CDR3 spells CASSPGTGLGELFF. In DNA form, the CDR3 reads TGTGCCAGCAGCCCCGGGACAGGGCTCGGGGAGCTGTTTTTT.

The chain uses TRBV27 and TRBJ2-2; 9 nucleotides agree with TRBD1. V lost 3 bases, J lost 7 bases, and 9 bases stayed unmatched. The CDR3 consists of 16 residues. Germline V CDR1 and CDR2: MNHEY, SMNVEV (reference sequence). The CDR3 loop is CASSFRDRVGDGELFF. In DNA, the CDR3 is TGTGCCAGCAGTTTTCGGGACAGGGTCGGCGACGGGGAGCTGTTTTTT.

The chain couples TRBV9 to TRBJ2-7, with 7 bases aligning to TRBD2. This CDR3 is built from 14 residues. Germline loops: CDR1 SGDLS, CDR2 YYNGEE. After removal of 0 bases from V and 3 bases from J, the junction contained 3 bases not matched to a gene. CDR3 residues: CASSVGGSNYEQYF. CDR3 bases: TGTGCCAGCAGCGTAGGCGGGAGCAACTACGAGCAGTACTTC.

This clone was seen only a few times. CDR3 bases: TGCGCCAGCACTGGGGGGAATTTTTACAATGAGCAGTTCTTC. Encoded protein: CASTGGNFYNEQFF. This chain uses TRBV5-1 with TRBJ2-1; D might be TRBD2 (6 bases). The CDR3 totals 14 residues. Germline-derived CDR1 and CDR2 are SGHRS and YFSETQ. The germline V and J ends were trimmed by 6 bases and 4 bases, with 14 bases remaining between them. The variable domain in full, completed from reference TRBV5-1 and TRBJ2-1, reads KAGVTQTPRYLIKTRGQQVTLSCSPISGHRSVSWYQQTPGQGLQFLFEYFSETQRNKGNFPGRFSGRQFSNSRSEMNVSTLELGDSALYLCASTGGNFYNEQFFGPGTRLTVL.

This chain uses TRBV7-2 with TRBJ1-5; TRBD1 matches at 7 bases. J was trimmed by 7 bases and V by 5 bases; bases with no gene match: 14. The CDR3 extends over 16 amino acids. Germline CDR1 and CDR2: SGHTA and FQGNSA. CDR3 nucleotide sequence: TGTGCCAGCAGCCAGAGTGGGGTAGGGGGCGGCCAGCCCCAGCATTTT. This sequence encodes CASSQSGVGGGQPQHF.

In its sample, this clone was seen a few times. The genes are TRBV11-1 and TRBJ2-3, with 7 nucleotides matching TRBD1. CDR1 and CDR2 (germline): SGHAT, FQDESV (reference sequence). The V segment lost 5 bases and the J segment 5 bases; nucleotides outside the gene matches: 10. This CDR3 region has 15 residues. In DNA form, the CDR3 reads TGTGCCAGCAGCCCATTCACAGGGGCGGGAGATACGCAGTATTTT. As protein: CASSPFTGAGDTQYF.

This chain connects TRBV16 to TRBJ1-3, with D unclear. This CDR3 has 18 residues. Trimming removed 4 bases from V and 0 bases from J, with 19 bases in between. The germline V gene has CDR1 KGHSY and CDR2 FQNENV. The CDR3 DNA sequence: TGTGCCAGCAGCCCACGAGACCCGGGATTATCCTCTGGAAACACCATATATTTT. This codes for CASSPRDPGLSSGNTIYF.

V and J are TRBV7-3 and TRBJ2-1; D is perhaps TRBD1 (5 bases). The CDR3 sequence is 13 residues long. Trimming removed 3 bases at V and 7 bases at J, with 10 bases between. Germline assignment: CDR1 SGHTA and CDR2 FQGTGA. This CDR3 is CASSFSPGNEQFF. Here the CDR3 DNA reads TGTGCCAGCAGCTTTTCTCCAGGGAATGAGCAGTTCTTC.

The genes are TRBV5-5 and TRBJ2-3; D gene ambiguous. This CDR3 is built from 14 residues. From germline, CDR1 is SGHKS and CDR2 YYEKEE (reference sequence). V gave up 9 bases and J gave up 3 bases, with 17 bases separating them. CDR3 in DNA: TGTGCCACCTCCCCTGAGATCGGGACAGATACGCAGTATTTT. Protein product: CATSPEIGTDTQYF.

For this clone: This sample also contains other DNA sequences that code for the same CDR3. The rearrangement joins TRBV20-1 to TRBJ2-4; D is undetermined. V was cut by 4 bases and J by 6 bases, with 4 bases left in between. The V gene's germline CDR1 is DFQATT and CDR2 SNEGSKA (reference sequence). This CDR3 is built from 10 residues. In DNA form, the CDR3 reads TGCAGTGCTACGGGAAACATTCAGTACTTC. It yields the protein CSATGNIQYF.

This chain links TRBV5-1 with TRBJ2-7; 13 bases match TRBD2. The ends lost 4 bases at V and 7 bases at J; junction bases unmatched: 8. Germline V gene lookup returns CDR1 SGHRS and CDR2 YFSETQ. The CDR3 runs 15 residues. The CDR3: CASSPGTSGVKEQYF. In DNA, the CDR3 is TGCGCCAGCAGCCCGGGGACTAGCGGGGTTAAGGAGCAGTACTTC.

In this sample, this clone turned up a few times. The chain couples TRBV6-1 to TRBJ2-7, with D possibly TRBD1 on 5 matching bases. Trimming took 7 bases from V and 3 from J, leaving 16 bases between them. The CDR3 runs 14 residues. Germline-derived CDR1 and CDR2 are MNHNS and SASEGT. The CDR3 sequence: CASTEGVVGYEQYF. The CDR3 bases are TGTGCCAGCACCGAAGGGGTAGTCGGCTACGAGCAGTACTTC.

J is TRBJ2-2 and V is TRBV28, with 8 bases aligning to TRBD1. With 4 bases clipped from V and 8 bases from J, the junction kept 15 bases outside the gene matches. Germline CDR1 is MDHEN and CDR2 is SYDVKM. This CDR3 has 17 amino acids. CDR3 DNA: TGTGCCAGCAGTTCAGATGGATGGCAGGGGGCAGGGGGGGAGCTGTTTTTT. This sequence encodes CASSSDGWQGAGGELFF.

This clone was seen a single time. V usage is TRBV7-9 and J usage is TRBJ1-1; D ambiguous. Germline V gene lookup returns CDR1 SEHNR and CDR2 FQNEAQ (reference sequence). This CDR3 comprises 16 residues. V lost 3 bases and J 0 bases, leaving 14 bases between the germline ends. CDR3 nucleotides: TGTGCCAGCAGCTTTACTCCGCTGGGCTTGAACACTGAAGCTTTCTTT. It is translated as CASSFTPLGLNTEAFF.

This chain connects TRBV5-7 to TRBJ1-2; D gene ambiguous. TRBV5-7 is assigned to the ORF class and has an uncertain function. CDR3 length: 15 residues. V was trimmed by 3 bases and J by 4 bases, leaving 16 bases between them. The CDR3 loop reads CASSSRRGRGYGYTF. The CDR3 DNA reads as TGTGCCAGCAGCTCGAGAAGAGGGCGGGGCTATGGCTACACCTTC.

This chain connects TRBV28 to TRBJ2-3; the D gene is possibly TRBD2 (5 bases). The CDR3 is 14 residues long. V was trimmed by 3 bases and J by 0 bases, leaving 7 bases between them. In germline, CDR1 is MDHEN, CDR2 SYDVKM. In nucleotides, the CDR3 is TGTGCCAGCAGTTTGCCTAGCAGCACAGATACGCAGTATTTT. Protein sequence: CASSLPSSTDTQYF.

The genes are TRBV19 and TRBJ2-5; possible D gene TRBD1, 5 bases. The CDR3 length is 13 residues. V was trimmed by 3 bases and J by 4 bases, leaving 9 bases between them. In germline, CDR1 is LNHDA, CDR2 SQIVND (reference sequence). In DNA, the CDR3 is TGTGCCAGTAGTATCTCGACAGTAGAGACCCAGTACTTC. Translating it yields CASSISTVETQYF.

CDR3 DNA: TGTGCCAGCAGCGGCGGGTATGGAAGCACAGATACGCAGTATTTT. This gives the protein CASSGGYGSTDTQYF. The chain joins TRBV9 to TRBJ2-3, with D possibly being TRBD2 (5 bases). Looked up from germline, CDR1 is SGDLS and CDR2 is YYNGEE. Trimming removed 3 bases from V and 0 bases from J, with 11 bases in between. This CDR3 region has 15 residues.

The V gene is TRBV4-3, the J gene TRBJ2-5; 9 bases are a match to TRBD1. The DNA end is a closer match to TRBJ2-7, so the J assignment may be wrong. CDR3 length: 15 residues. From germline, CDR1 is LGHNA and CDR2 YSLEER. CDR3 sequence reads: CASSQDWGQGNEQYF. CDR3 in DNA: TGCGCCAGCAGCCAAGATTGGGGACAGGGAAACGAGCAGTACTTC.

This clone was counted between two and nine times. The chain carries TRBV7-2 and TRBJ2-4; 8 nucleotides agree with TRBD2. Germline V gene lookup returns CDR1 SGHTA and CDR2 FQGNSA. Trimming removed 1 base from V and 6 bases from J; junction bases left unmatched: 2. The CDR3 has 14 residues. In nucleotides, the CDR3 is TGTGCCAGCAGCTTAGTAAGCGGGGGAAACATTCAGTACTTC. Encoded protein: CASSLVSGGNIQYF.

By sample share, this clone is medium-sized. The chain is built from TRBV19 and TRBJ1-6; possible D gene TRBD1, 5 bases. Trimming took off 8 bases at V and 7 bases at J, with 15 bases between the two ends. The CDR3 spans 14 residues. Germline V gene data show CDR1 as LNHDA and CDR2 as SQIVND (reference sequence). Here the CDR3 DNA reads TGTGCCAGTTGGCGGGGCCGGGGGAATTCACCCCTCCACTTT. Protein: CASWRGRGNSPLHF.